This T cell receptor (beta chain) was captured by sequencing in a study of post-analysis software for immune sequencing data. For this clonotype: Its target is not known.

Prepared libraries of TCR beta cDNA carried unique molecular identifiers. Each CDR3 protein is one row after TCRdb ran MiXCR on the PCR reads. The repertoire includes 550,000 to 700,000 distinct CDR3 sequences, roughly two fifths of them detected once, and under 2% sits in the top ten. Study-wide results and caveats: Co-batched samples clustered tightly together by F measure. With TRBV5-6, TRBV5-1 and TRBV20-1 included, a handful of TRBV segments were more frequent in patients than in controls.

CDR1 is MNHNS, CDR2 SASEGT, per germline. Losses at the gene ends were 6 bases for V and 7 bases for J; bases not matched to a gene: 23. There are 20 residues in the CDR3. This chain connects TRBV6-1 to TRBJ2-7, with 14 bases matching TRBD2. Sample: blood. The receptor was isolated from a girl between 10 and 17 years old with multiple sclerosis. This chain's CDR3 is CASSLLGRLAGGPSYNEQYF. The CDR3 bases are TGTGCCAGCAGCCTACTGGGGAGACTAGCGGGAGGGCCTTCCTACAATGAGCAGTACTTC.